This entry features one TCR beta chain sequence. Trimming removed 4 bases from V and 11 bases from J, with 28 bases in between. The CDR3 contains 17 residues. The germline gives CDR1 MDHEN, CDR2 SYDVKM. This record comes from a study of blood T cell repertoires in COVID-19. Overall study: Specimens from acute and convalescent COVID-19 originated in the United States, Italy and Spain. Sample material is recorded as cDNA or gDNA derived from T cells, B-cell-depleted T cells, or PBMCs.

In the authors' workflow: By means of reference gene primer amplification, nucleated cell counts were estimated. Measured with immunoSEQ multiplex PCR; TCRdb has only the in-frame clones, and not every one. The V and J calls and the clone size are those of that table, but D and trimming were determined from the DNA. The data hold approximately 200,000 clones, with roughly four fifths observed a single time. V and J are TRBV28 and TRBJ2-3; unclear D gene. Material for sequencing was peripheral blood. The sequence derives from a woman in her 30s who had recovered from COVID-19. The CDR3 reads CASSSPSPITPLFGQYF. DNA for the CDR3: TGTGCCAGCAGTTCCCCCTCGCCTATTACGCCCCTTTTCGGGCAGTATTTT.